The 16 T cell receptor beta chains reported below all come from one sample, sequenced in a study of cytomegalovirus exposure and HLA in healthy donors. Primers for the PCR totalled 60 Vbeta and 13 Jbeta. Assay: immunoSEQ multiplex PCR; the TCRdb copy retains only in-frame clones and omits some. The sample yields 90,000 to 110,000 clones, just under 70% seen once. Sequenced: PBMCs. All receptors derive from a woman in her seventies in good health and CMV-seropositive.

The gene calls are TRBV6-5 and TRBJ2-5; 9 bases are a match to TRBD2. Germline lookup yields CDR1 MNHEY and CDR2 SVGAGI. V was clipped by 6 bases and J by 5 bases; unmatched bases: 4. The CDR3 contains 13 residues. This chain's CDR3 is CASRRGGMETQYF. The CDR3 bases are TGTGCCAGCAGGCGGGGGGGCATGGAGACCCAGTACTTC.

This chain uses TRBV5-1 with TRBJ2-7; maybe TRBD1 (6 bases). Germline loops: CDR1 SGHRS, CDR2 YFSETQ. The CDR3 spans 13 residues. Trimming shortened V by 0 bases and J by 4 bases, and 8 bases separated the two germline ends. The CDR3 region is CASSLARGYEQYF. The CDR3 nucleotides read TGCGCCAGCAGCTTGGCCAGGGGATACGAGCAGTACTTC.

The chain recombines TRBV29-1 with TRBJ1-5, with TRBD1 matching 7 bases. J lost 2 bases, V lost 6 bases, and 7 bases had no gene match. Germline V gene lookup returns CDR1 SQVTM and CDR2 ANQGSEA. The CDR3 runs 14 residues. CDR3 sequence reads: CSVATGDGNQPQHF. The CDR3 bases are TGCAGCGTGGCCACAGGGGATGGCAATCAGCCCCAGCATTTT.

The rearrangement joins TRBV5-6 to TRBJ1-1; D remains unclear. Germline lookup yields CDR1 SGHDT and CDR2 YYEEEE. The CDR3 is 16 amino acids. The V end was cut by 3 bases, the J end by 0 bases, with 15 bases between. The CDR3 loop is CASSSSLRQLNTEAFF. In nucleotides, the CDR3 is TGTGCCAGCAGCTCCTCATTAAGACAACTGAACACTGAAGCTTTCTTT.

The chain carries TRBV30 and TRBJ1-6, with 7 bases that match TRBD1. CDR3 size: 15 residues. V lost 3 bases and J lost 7; bases outside the gene matches: 9. Germline-derived CDR1 and CDR2 are GTSNPN and SVGIG (reference sequence). CDR3 in amino acids: CAWRVETGPNSPLHF. For the CDR3, the DNA is TGTGCCTGGAGAGTGGAGACAGGGCCAAATTCACCCCTCCACTTT.

This clone was found a few times. The chain links TRBV30 to TRBJ2-7; 9 nucleotides line up with TRBD1. Germline V gene data show CDR1 as GTSNPN and CDR2 as SVGIG (reference sequence). The V gene end was trimmed by 5 bases and the J gene end by 7 bases; junction bases not matched to a gene: 3. This CDR3 is 11 amino acids long. This chain's CDR3 is CAWDRGGEQYF. The DNA of the CDR3 is TGTGCCTGGGACAGGGGGGGGGAGCAGTACTTC.

This rearrangement joins TRBV19 to TRBJ2-7, with TRBD1 matching over 7 bases. Germline V gene data show CDR1 as LNHDA and CDR2 as SQIVND (reference sequence). Unmatched junction bases numbered 1, after V lost 4 bases and J lost 1 base. The CDR3 is 13 residues long. The CDR3 DNA is TGTGCCAGTAGTAGGGACAGTTCCTACGAGCAGTACTTC. Its translation is CASSRDSSYEQYF.

The rearrangement joins TRBV5-4 to TRBJ2-2; D gene uncertain. The CDR3 sequence is 13 residues long. The V gene lost 0 bases and the J gene lost 4 bases, with 4 bases spanning the gap. Germline V gene lookup returns CDR1 SGHNT and CDR2 YYREEE (reference sequence). CDR3 coding DNA: TGTGCCAGCAGCTTGGACTTCACCGGGGAGCTGTTTTTT. It specifies CASSLDFTGELFF.

This chain joins TRBV18 and TRBJ1-1, with TRBD1 identical over 8 bases. J was trimmed by 4 bases and V by 3 bases; bases with no gene match: 4. The germline V gene encodes CDR1 KGHSH and CDR2 LQKENI. This CDR3 contains 14 residues. The CDR3 is CASSPGTGFTEAFF. The CDR3 region has the DNA TGTGCCAGCTCACCTGGGACAGGCTTCACTGAAGCTTTCTTT.

This clone turned up a few times. The V call is TRBV5-1, the J call TRBJ1-1; maybe TRBD1 (5 bases). The V gene's germline CDR1 is SGHRS and CDR2 YFSETQ. The CDR3 has 16 amino acids. V was cut by 4 bases and J by 0 bases, with 16 bases left in between. CDR3 amino acids: CASSAGLTTMNTEAFF. CDR3 nucleotides: TGCGCCAGCAGCGCGGGACTGACTACCATGAACACTGAAGCTTTCTTT.

The DNA of the CDR3 is TGTGCCAGCAGCTTAGGACAGGGGTCCAATGGCTACACCTTC. Its translation: CASSLGQGSNGYTF. The rearrangement links TRBV7-8 to TRBJ1-2; 8 nucleotides line up with TRBD1. CDR1 is SGHVS, CDR2 FQNEAQ, per germline. J lost 6 bases, V lost 1 base, and 4 bases had no gene match. CDR3 size: 14 residues.

This clone showed up many times. The chain couples TRBV2 to TRBJ1-1, with D perhaps TRBD1 (5 bases). From germline, CDR1 is SNHLY and CDR2 FYNNEI. V lost 7 bases and J 2 bases, leaving 14 bases between the germline ends. This CDR3 contains 14 residues. Here the CDR3 reads CASTIRGVNTEAFF. The CDR3, as DNA: TGTGCCAGCACCATCCGGGGGGTCAACACTGAAGCTTTCTTT.

This chain connects TRBV7-9 to TRBJ1-6, with 7 bases matching TRBD1. V lost 6 bases to trimming and J lost 9 bases; unmatched junction nucleotides: 14. Germline V gene data show CDR1 as SEHNR and CDR2 as FQNEAQ (reference sequence). The CDR3 extends over 16 amino acids. The CDR3 DNA reads as TGTGCCAGCAGATCAAACCGGGACAGTTTTACTTCACCCCTCCACTTT. Translating it yields CASRSNRDSFTSPLHF.

The chain has TRBV30 and TRBJ1-5; D is uncertain. The germline gives CDR1 GTSNPN, CDR2 SVGIG (reference sequence). V shed 3 bases and J shed 4 bases, with 10 bases lying between them. The CDR3 is made up of 13 amino acids. The CDR3 protein is CAWSGEGNQPQHF. CDR3 coding DNA: TGTGCCTGGAGCGGGGAGGGAAATCAGCCCCAGCATTTT.

The chain couples TRBV12-5 to TRBJ2-2; TRBD1 matches at 8 bases. Germline assignment: CDR1 LGHNT and CDR2 FRNRAP. The CDR3 length is 15 residues. The V and J ends lost 4 bases and 1 base, in that order; junction bases with no gene match: 2. CDR3 protein: CASGSGTGNTGELFF. The CDR3, as DNA: TGTGCTAGTGGTTCCGGGACAGGGAACACCGGGGAGCTGTTTTTT.

This clone was detected only once. The rearrangement uses TRBV10-1 and TRBJ1-1; TRBD1 aligns across 9 bases. The CDR3 consists of 13 residues. V lost 4 bases and J lost 11; bases outside the gene matches: 8. Germline CDR1 reads WNHNN; CDR2 reads SYGVQD (reference sequence). This CDR3 is CASSAAQGASAFF. CDR3 DNA: TGCGCCAGCAGTGCGGCACAGGGGGCTTCGGCTTTCTTT.